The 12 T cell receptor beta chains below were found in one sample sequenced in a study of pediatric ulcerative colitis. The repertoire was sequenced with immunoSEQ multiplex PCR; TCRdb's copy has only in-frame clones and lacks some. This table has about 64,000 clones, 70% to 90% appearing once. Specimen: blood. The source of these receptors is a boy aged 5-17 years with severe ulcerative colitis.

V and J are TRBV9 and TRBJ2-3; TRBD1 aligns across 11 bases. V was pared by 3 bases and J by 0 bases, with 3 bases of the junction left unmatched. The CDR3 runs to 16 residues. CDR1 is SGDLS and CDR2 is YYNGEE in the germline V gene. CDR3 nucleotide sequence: TGTGCCAGCAGCGCCAGGACAGGGGGCAGCACAGATACGCAGTATTTT. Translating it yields CASSARTGGSTDTQYF.

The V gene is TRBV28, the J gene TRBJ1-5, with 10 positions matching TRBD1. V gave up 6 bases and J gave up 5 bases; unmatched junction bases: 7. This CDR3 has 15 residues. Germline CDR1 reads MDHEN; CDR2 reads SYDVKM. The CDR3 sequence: CASSQTGGGDQPQHF. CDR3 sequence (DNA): TGTGCCAGCAGCCAGACAGGGGGCGGGGATCAGCCCCAGCATTTT.

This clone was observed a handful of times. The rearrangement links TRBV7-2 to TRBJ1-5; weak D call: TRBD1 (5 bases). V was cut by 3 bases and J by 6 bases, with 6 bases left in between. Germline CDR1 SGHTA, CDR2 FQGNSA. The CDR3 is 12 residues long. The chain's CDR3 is CASSFQGQPQHF. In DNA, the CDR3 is TGTGCCAGCAGCTTCCAGGGTCAGCCCCAGCATTTT.

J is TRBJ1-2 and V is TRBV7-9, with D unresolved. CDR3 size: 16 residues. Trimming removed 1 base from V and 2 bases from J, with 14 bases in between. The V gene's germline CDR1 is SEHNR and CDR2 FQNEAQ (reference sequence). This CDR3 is CASSLDGRGGNYGYTF. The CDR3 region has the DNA TGTGCCAGCAGCTTAGATGGTCGGGGTGGAAACTATGGCTACACCTTC.

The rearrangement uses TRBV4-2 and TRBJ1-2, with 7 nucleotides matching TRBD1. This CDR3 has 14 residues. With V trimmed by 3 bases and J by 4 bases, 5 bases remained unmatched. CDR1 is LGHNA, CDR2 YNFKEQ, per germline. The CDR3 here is CASSHPDRAYGYTF. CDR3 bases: TGTGCCAGCAGCCACCCTGACAGGGCCTATGGCTACACCTTC.

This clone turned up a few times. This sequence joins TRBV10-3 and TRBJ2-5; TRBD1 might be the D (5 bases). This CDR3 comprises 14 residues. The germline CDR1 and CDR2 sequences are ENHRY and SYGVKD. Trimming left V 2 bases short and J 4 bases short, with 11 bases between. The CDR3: CAISEPRVGETQYF. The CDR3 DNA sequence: TGTGCCATCAGTGAGCCCAGGGTGGGAGAGACCCAGTACTTC.

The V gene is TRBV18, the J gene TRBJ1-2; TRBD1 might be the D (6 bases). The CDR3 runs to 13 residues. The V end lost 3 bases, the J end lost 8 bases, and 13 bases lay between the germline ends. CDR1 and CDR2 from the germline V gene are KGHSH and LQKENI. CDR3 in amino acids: CASSPEDSRGYTF. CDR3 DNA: TGTGCCAGCTCACCCGAGGACAGTCGAGGCTACACCTTC.

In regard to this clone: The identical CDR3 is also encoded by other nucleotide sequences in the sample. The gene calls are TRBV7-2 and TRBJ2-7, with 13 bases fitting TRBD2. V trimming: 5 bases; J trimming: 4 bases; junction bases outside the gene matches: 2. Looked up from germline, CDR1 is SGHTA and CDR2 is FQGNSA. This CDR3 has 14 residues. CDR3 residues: CASSLLAGGYEQYF. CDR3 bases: TGTGCCAGCAGCCTACTAGCGGGAGGGTACGAGCAGTACTTC.

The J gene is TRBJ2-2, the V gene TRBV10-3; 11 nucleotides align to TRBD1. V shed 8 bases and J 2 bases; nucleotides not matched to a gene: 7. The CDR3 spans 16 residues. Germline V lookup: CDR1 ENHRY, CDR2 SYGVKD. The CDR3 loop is CAIGQGANRNTGELFF. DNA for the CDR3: TGTGCCATCGGACAGGGGGCGAACAGAAACACCGGGGAGCTGTTTTTT.

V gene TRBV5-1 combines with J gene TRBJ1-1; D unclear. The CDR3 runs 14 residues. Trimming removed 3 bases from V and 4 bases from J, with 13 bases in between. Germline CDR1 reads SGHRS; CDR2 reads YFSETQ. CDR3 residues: CASSWDVRVTEAFF. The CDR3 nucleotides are TGCGCCAGCAGCTGGGATGTGAGGGTCACTGAAGCTTTCTTT.

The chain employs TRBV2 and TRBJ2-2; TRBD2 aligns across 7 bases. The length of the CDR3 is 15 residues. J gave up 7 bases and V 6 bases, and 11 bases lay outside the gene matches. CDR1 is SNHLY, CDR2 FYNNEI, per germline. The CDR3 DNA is TGTGCCAGCAGAGCCCTTCGGGGGGAGTACGGGGAGCTGTTTTTT. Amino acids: CASRALRGEYGELFF.

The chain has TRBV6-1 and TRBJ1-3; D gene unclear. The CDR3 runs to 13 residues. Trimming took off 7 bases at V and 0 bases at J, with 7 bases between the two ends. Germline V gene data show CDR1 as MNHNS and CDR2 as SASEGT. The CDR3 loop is CASIATSGNTIYF. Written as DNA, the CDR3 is TGTGCCAGCATTGCCACCTCTGGAAACACCATATATTTT.